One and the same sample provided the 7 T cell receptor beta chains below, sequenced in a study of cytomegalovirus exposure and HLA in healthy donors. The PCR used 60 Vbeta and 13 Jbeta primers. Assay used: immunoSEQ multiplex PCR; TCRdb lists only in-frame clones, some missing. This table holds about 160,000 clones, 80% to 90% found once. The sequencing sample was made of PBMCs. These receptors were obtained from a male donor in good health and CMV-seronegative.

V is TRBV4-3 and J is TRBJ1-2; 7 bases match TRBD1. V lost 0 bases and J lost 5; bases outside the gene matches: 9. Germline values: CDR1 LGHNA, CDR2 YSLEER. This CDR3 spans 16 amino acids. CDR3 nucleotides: TGCGCCAGCAGCCAAGACCCTACAGGGGATGGGTATGGCTACACCTTC. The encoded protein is CASSQDPTGDGYGYTF.

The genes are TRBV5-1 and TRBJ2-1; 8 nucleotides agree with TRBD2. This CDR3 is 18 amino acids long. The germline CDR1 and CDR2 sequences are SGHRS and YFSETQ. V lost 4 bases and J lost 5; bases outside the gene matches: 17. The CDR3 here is CASSPRYPTSVGNNEQFF. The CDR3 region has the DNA TGCGCCAGCAGCCCCCGGTACCCGACTAGCGTGGGAAACAATGAGCAGTTCTTC.

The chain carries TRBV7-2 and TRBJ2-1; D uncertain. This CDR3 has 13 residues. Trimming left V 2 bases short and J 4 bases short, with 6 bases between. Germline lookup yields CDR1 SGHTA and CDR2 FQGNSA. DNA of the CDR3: TGTGCCAGCAGCTTAAGAGAGTACAATGAGCAGTTCTTC. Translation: CASSLREYNEQFF.

Here the CDR3 DNA reads TGCGCCAGCAGCTCATACTACAAGGGGGGGCGGGATGAGCAGTTCTTC. Amino acid sequence: CASSSYYKGGRDEQFF. The V call is TRBV5-1, the J call TRBJ2-1; the D gene is possibly TRBD2 (7 bases). CDR1 and CDR2 from the germline V gene are SGHRS and YFSETQ. V lost 3 bases and J lost 8, with 21 bases in between. This CDR3 has 16 residues.

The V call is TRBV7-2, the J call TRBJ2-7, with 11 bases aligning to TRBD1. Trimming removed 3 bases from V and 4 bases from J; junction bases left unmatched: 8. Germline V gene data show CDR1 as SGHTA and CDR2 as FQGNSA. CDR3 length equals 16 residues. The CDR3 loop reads CASSFQGGQGVYEQYF. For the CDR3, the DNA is TGTGCCAGCAGCTTTCAGGGGGGACAGGGGGTGTACGAGCAGTACTTC.

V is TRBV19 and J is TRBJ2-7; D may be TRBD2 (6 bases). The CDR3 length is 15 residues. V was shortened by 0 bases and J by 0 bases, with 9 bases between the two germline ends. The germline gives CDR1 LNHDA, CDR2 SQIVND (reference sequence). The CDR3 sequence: CASSIEEGSSYEQYF. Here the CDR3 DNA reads TGTGCCAGTAGTATAGAGGAGGGATCCTCCTACGAGCAGTACTTC.

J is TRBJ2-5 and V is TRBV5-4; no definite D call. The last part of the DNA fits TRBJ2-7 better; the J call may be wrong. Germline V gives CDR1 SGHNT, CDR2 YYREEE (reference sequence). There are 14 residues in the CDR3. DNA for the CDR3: TGTGCCAGCAGCTTGGACAGCCGCACCTACGAGCAGTACTTC. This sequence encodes CASSLDSRTYEQYF.